This T cell receptor beta chain was obtained from a study of blood T cell repertoires in COVID-19. The CDR3 has 17 amino acids. The ends were cut back, 4 bases at V and 0 bases at J, with 17 bases in the middle. CDR1 LGHNA and CDR2 YNFKEQ come from the germline V gene. Methods used by the authors: Counts of nucleated cells, estimated from reference gene primer amplification, were obtained. The repertoire was sequenced with immunoSEQ multiplex PCR; TCRdb's copy has only in-frame clones and lacks some. The V and J calls and the clone size are those of that table, but D and trimming were determined from the DNA. The repertoire holds about 180,000 clones, with 80% as singletons.

This chain links TRBV4-2 with TRBJ2-3; D is possibly TRBD1 (6 bases). Input material: peripheral blood. The TCR sequence derives from a man between 65 and 85 years old with active or convalescent COVID-19. The DNA for the CDR3 is TGTGCCAGCAGCCGGACGACAGGCACCACTAGCACAGATACGCAGTATTTT. It translates to CASSRTTGTTSTDTQYF.